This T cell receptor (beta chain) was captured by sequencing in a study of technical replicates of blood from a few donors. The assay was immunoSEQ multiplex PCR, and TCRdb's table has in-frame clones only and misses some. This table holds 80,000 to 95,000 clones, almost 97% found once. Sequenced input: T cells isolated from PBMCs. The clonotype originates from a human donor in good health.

The CDR3 sequence: CAWRLASTDTQYF. CDR3 DNA sequence: TGTGCCTGGAGACTAGCGAGCACAGATACGCAGTATTTT. The rearrangement links TRBV30 to TRBJ2-3, with 7 bases fitting TRBD2. The CDR3 length is 13 residues. Germline V gene sequence: CDR1 GTSNPN, CDR2 SVGIG (reference sequence). The ends lost 3 bases at V and 0 bases at J; junction bases unmatched: 0.